This T cell receptor beta chain comes out of a study of human T cells and chemical hapten exposure listed by TCRdb under 2021. About the study as a whole: For sensitization, 2% DPC in acetone was applied to a roughly 2 cm by roughly 2 cm area of upper inner arm skin. The libraries were sequenced as a pool, and the TCR yield per sample differed mostly because of small variations in library volumes within the pool. Alopecia areata with under or over 50% scalp involvement, alopecia totalis and alopecia universalis were represented in the patient cohort, which was mostly female. Blood samples were taken from patients before sensitization (week 0) and then at 2, 6 and about 24 weeks after DPC sensitization. This study followed changes in the peripheral blood TCR repertoire in vivo during primary and secondary sensitization of alopecia patients to the hapten diphenylcyclopropenone (DPC). For TCR sequencing, blood came from twenty-nine alopecia patients at anywhere from one to four time points (pre-sensitization, 2, 6 and 24 weeks). Patch testing on the upper back used Finn chambers containing 0.01% DPC, with scoring done after 6 days according to International Contact Dermatitis Research Group standards. Patients additionally received weekly therapeutic DPC doses to the scalp throughout the roughly 25-week study period.

V is pared back by 7 bases and J by 3 bases, with 12 bases lying between the germline termini. CDR1 and CDR2 are read off the germline V gene (reference sequence) as DFQATT and SNEGSKA. Spanning cysteine to phenylalanine, the CDR3 consists of 13 amino acids. Only the CDR3 DNA stays, 39 bases, in frame from base 1. What the research found in general, with its limitations: The number of PT1 expanded TCRs positively correlated with patch test score, significant at thresholds 8, 16 and 32 but not 4. Significantly more large CDR3 similarity clusters were formed by expanded TCRs than by pre-sensitization or healthy control sets, consistent with antigen-driven responses. After repeated subsampling, the strength of the expansion versus patch-test correlation and the threshold at which it became significant changed. All patients had alopecia, a presumed autoimmune disease, so their immune response might differ from that of healthy individuals. No change with DPC sensitization was found in the number of TCRs above 1 in 1000 frequency, and no evidence of global repertoire structure alterations was found.

This clonotype was counted at least ten times. Which antigen it targets is not known. Base-call qualities are not available, and no considerably larger clone is one nucleotide away. The time point label for this specimen denotes: pre-sensitization, week 0. Explained via the paper, the treatment or condition label denotes: therapeutic diphenylcyclopropenone sensitization with weekly scalp DPC. At every patch-test visit, the blood draw took place before the patch test was put on. Patients were eligible if aged 18 to 70, diagnosed with alopecia and judged suitable for DPC therapy, and pregnant patients were excluded. Total RNA was extracted from unfractionated whole blood collected in Tempus Blood RNA tubes. Library construction relied on RACE. Sequencing relied on a NextSeq 500. During library preparation, unique molecular identifiers were attached to individual cDNA molecules so that TCRs could be counted quantitatively and reproducibly. For every blood RNA sample, sequencing covered both the TCR alpha and TCR beta chains. The source study handled its data this way. A median of approximately 100,000 TCRs per sample was observed, with a range of 23,224 to 690,600. V, J and CDR3 annotation of the TCR reads was performed with the Decombinator software suite. Every sample was subsampled to the same number of TCRs (28,000) for the PS versus PT1 abundance plots. TCRs were defined as expanded if absent before sensitization and observed at least eight times at the 2-week time point. TCRdb applied fastp at Q25 and MiXCR to the public reads, then kept only in-frame beta chains. Records with the same CDR3 protein are collapsed into one entry carrying the most frequent genes and DNA. In this record, the V and J calls reflect TCRdb's handling and not the investigators' own analysis. This sample gives tens of thousands of distinct CDR3 sequences in total; 7.5% to 8% of them show up just once. 1% to 1.5% of the sample rests with the top ten.

The TCR sequence derives from a woman in her fifties or sixties with alopecia areata. Some clones in this sample may be carry-over from other donors' samples. The chain employs TRBV20-1 and TRBJ2-2; TRBD2 is possibly the D segment (6 matching bases). The input for sequencing was whole blood, taken in connection with sensitization to the hapten diphenylcyclopropenone (DPC). Read as DNA, the sequence is TGCAGTGGGGACGGGAGAGACACCGGGGAGCTGTTTTTT. This gives the protein CSGDGRDTGELFF.